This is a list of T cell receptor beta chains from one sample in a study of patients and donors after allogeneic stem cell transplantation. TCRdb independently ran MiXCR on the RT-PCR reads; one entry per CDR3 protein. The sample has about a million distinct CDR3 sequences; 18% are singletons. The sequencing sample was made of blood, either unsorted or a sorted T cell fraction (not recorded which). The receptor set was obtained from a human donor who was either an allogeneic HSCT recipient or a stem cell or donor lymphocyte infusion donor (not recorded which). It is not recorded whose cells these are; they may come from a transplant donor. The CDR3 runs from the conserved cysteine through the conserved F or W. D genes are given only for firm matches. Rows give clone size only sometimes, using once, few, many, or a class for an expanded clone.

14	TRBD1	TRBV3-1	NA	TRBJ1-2	TGTGCCAGCAGCCAAGTGGGAGGGGGCGGCGGCTACACCTTC	CASSQVGGGGGYTF
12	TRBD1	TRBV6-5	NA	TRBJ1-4	TGTGCCAGCAGGGGACAGGCAGAAAAACTGTTTTTT	CASRGQAEKLFF
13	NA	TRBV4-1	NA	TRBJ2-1	TGCGCCAGCAGCCAGCATTACCGAGGAGAGCAGTTCTTC	CASSQHYRGEQFF
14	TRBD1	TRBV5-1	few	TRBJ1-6	TGCGCCAGCAGCAGGGGACAGGAAAATTCACCCCTCCACTTT	CASSRGQENSPLHF
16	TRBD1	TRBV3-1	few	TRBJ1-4	TGTGCCAGCAGCTCCCGGGGGACAGGGGCCCGAAAAGGGCTGTTTTTT	CASSSRGTGARKGLFF
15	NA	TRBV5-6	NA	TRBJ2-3	TGTGCCAGCAGCTTGGTCTCAGGCGGGCCAGATACGCAGTATTTT	CASSLVSGGPDTQYF
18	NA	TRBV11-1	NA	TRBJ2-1	TGTGCCAGCAGCTTTTTGTTTGGGAGGGGGGGCCGCTACAATGAGCAGTTCTTC	CASSFLFGRGGRYNEQFF
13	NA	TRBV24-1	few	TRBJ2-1	TGTGCCACCAGTGATTCGGCTGGTAATGAGCAGTTCTTC	CATSDSAGNEQFF
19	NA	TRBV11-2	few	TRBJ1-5	TGTGCCAGCAGCTTAGACCTATTTGCGAGCACTGCTAGCAATCAGCCCCAGCATTTT	CASSLDLFASTASNQPQHF
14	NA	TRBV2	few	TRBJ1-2	TGTGCCAGCAATGGGAACGGGGCGGGCTATGGCTACACCTTC	CASNGNGAGYGYTF
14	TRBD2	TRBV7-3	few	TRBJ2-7	TGTGCCAGCAGCACTCCGGGACTATTCTACGAGCAGTACTTC	CASSTPGLFYEQYF
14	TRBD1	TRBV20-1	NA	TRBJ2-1	TGCAGTGCGACCGGACAGGGGCCTTACAATGAGCAGTTCTTC	CSATGQGPYNEQFF
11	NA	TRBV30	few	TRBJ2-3	TGTGCCTGGAGGGACGCTTATACGCAGTATTTT	CAWRDAYTQYF
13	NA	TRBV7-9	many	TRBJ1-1	TGTGCCAGCAGCTTACCCGACAGCGCTGAAGCTTTCTTT	CASSLPDSAEAFF
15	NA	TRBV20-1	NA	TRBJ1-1	TGCAGTGCTAGAGATGTCGGAAAAATGAACACTGAAGCTTTCTTT	CSARDVGKMNTEAFF
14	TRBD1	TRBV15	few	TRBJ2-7	TGTGCCACCAGCCCATGGACAGGGCCCTACGAGCAGTACTTC	CATSPWTGPYEQYF
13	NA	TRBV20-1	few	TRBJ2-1	TGCAGTGCTCCCAAGACTAGCTACAATGAGCAGTTCTTC	CSAPKTSYNEQFF
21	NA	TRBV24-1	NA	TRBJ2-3	TGTGCCACCAGTGATTCCCTTGATGCAATTCAGGGTTTGGCACGATCAGATACGCAGTATTTT	CATSDSLDAIQGLARSDTQYF
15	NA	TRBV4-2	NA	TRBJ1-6	TGTGCCAGCAGCCAAGGCCAAGGGGACAATTCACCCCTCCACTTT	CASSQGQGDNSPLHF
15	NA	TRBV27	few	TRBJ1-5	TGTGCCAGCAGTTTAGCGGTAGGGCCGAATCAGCCCCAGCATTTT	CASSLAVGPNQPQHF
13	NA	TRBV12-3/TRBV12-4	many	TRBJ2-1	TGTGCCAGCAGTTTAAGGGTCCACAATGAGCAGTTCTTC	CASSLRVHNEQFF
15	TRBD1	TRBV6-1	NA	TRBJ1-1	TGTGCCAGCAGTCCTTTGGACAGGGTTGAGACTGAAGCTTTCTTT	CASSPLDRVETEAFF
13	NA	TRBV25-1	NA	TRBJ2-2	TGTGCCAGCAGTGAGGGGGTCGTCGGGGAGCTGTTTTTT	CASSEGVVGELFF
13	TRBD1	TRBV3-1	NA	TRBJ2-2	TGTGCCAGCGGCCCCGGGACAGCCGGGGAGCTGTTTTTT	CASGPGTAGELFF
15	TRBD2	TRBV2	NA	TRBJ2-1	TGTGCCAGCAGTTTAGCGGGACTAGGGGTCGATGAGCAGTTCTTC	CASSLAGLGVDEQFF
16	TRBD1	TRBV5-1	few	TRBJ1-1	TGCGCCAGCAGTAAACGGACAGGAGGTTTGAACACTGAAGCTTTCTTT	CASSKRTGGLNTEAFF
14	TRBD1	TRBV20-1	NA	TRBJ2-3	TGCAGTGCTAGTTTTAACAGGGGAAAAGATACGCAGTATTTT	CSASFNRGKDTQYF
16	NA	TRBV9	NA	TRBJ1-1	TGTGCCAGCAGCGTAGAGCAGGTCCTACACCCCACTGAAGCTTTCTTT	CASSVEQVLHPTEAFF
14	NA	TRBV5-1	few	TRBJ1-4	TGCGCCAGCCGCCTTACAGGGTTGACTGAAAAACTGTTTTTT	CASRLTGLTEKLFF
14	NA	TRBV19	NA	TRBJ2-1	TGTGCCAGTAGTATGTCTTTGTCCTCCAATGAGCAGTTCTTC	CASSMSLSSNEQFF
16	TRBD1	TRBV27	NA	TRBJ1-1	TGTGCCAGCAGTTCCCCCGGGACAGGGGAAGGCACTGAAGCTTTCTTT	CASSSPGTGEGTEAFF
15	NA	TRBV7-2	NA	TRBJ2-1	TGTGCCAGCAGCATGGATCGGGACCTTTACAATGAGCAGTTCTTC	CASSMDRDLYNEQFF
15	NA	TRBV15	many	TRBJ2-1	TGTGCCACCAGCCTAAACCGAGTCTCCTACAATGAGCAGTTCTTC	CATSLNRVSYNEQFF
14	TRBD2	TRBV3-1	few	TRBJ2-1	TGTGCCAGCAGCTCCCAGCGGGAGTACAATGAGCAGTTCTTC	CASSSQREYNEQFF
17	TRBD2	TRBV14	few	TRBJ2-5	TGTGCCAGCAGCCGAGGACTAGCGGGAGGGCCGTGGGAGACCCAGTACTTC	CASSRGLAGGPWETQYF
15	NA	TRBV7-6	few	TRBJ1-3	TGTGCCAGCAGCCCGGGACACAACTCTGGAAACACCATATATTTT	CASSPGHNSGNTIYF
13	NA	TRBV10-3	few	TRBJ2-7	TGTGCCACGGAAACCTTAAGCGGTTACGAGCAGTACTTC	CATETLSGYEQYF
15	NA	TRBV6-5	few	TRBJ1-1	TGTGCCAGCAGCTACGGGGGATCACCGAACACTGAAGCTTTCTTT	CASSYGGSPNTEAFF
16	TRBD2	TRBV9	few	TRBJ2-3	TGTGCCAGCAGCGAAGGGACTAGCCCTAGCACAGATACGCAGTATTTT	CASSEGTSPSTDTQYF
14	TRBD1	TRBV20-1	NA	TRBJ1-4	TGCAGTGCGACCCGGGACAGCAGTAATGAAAAACTGTTTTTT	CSATRDSSNEKLFF
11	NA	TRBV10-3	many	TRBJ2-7	TGTGCCATCAGTGGAGACTACGAGCAGTACTTC	CAISGDYEQYF
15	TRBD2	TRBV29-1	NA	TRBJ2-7	TGCAGCGTGACACCTCCTAGCGGGAGGGCGTTCGAGCAGTACTTC	CSVTPPSGRAFEQYF
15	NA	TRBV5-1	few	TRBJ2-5	TGCGCCAGCAGCTTGGAGATCGGGCCTCAAGAGACCCAGTACTTC	CASSLEIGPQETQYF
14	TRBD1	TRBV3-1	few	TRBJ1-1	TGTGCCAGCAGCCTCGACAGGGATGATACTGAAGCTTTCTTT	CASSLDRDDTEAFF
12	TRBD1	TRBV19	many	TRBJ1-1	TGTGCCAGCAGGACAGGGAACACTGAAGCTTTCTTT	CASRTGNTEAFF